The source of this T cell receptor beta chain is a study of graft-versus-host responses after intestinal transplantation. The wider study: Each patient got anti-thymocyte globulin induction, then tacrolimus and steroids for around three years. General study results and limits: GvH clonotypes were identified within recipient marrow, with a subset emerging first in ileum or blood. Allografts of patients with graft-donor T cell macrochimerism showed high graft-versus-host to host-versus-graft clone ratios. Association was observed between peak circulating GvH clone levels and early post-transplant HvG declines.

With respect to this clone: Its antigen is currently unknown.

Researchers processed graft tissue to release intraepithelial and lamina propria lymphocytes. Trimming left V 2 bases short and J 3 bases short, with 20 bases between. The germline V gene has CDR1 SEHNR and CDR2 FQNEAQ (reference sequence). This CDR3 region has 18 residues. Using immunoSEQ multiplex PCR, the repertoire was profiled, and TCRdb retains in-frame clones only, with some absent. Seen here are roughly 8,400 clones, under 80% observed once, and the top ten hold roughly 29%. The sequence was obtained from a human patient who received an intestinal transplant, so some T cells may come from the graft donor. The input for sequencing was ileum tissue, taken roughly 490 days after intestinal transplant. This chain joins TRBV7-9 and TRBJ1-3; D possibly corresponds to TRBD1 (6 bases). CDR3 sequence: CASSLRGSGGADGNTIYF. The CDR3, as DNA: TGTGCCAGCAGCTTAAGGGGCTCTGGGGGGGCAGATGGAAACACCATATATTTT. Variable domain in full (rest from reference TRBV7-9 and TRBJ1-3): DTGVSQNPRHKITKRGQNVTFRCDPISEHNRLYWYRQTLGQGPEFLTYFQNEAQLEKSRLLSDRFSAERPKGSFSTLEIQRTEQGDSAMYLCASSLRGSGGADGNTIYFGEGSWLTVV.